Listed here are 28 T cell receptor beta chains from one sample, sequenced in a study of shared clonotypes between healthy human individuals. Method: immunoSEQ multiplex PCR; TCRdb's copy keeps in-frame clones and lacks some. Among a few million clones listed, just over 90% were seen once. Material for sequencing was naive CD4+ T cells from PBMCs. This sample's subset: CD45RA+ positively selected. Receptors were obtained from a man between 18 and 29 years old in good health. Some clones in this sample may be carry-over from other donors' samples.

As regards this clone: Other DNA sequences in the sample encode the same CDR3. The genes are TRBV18 and TRBJ1-1; 7 bases line up with TRBD1. From germline, CDR1 is KGHSH and CDR2 LQKENI. The CDR3 is 14 amino acids. Losses at the gene ends were 4 bases for V and 1 base for J; bases not matched to a gene: 3. CDR3 loop: CASSLNRGNTEAFF. In nucleotides, the CDR3 is TGTGCCAGCTCACTTAACAGGGGGAACACTGAAGCTTTCTTT.

CDR3 bases: TGTGCCAGCTCACCACAGGGAGGGTCCCAAGAGACCCAGTACTTC. Residues: CASSPQGGSQETQYF. The chain carries TRBV18 and TRBJ2-5, with 7 bases identical to TRBD2. Looked up from germline, CDR1 is KGHSH and CDR2 is LQKENI. The CDR3 runs to 15 residues. Trimming at V came to 1 base and at J to 1 base, leaving 3 bases not matched to a gene.

This chain links TRBV5-1 with TRBJ1-1; D is undetermined. This CDR3 contains 16 residues. Trimming pared 0 bases from V and 5 bases from J, leaving 17 bases between. The germline V gene encodes CDR1 SGHRS and CDR2 YFSETQ. CDR3 DNA: TGCGCCAGCAGCTTGGAGGGCAGGCAGAGGAGAACTGAAGCTTTCTTT. Amino acid sequence: CASSLEGRQRRTEAFF.

The V call is TRBV11-2, the J call TRBJ2-1, with 14 positions matching TRBD2. The V gene's germline CDR1 is SGHAT and CDR2 FQNNGV. The junction had 4 bases not matched to a gene; V was cut back by 5 bases and J by 7 bases. The CDR3 runs to 15 residues. The CDR3 loop is CASSRLAGGRNEQFF. The CDR3 DNA is TGTGCCAGCAGCCGACTAGCGGGAGGGAGAAATGAGCAGTTCTTC.

The chain has TRBV28 and TRBJ2-3, with TRBD1 as a possible D gene (6 bases). The CDR3 runs to 14 residues. Germline loops: CDR1 MDHEN, CDR2 SYDVKM. Between the trimmed V and J ends, which lost 7 bases and 2 bases, there was a span of 13 bases. CDR3 DNA sequence: TGTGCCAGCACTTCGACAGGCACCACAGATACGCAGTATTTT. As protein: CASTSTGTTDTQYF.

V and J are TRBV7-6 and TRBJ1-2, with 10 bases identical to TRBD1. In germline, CDR1 is SGHVS, CDR2 FNYEAQ. The CDR3 has 15 amino acids. With 5 bases clipped from V and 3 bases from J, the junction kept 6 bases outside the gene matches. The CDR3 protein is CASSTRTGGYYGYTF. Here the CDR3 DNA reads TGTGCCAGCAGCACCCGGACAGGGGGTTACTATGGCTACACCTTC.

This clone was detected only once. The chain links TRBV15 to TRBJ2-7; maybe TRBD1 (6 bases). Per the germline V gene, CDR1 is LNHNV and CDR2 is YYDKDF (reference sequence). CDR3 length: 16 residues. The ends were cut back, 3 bases at V and 1 base at J, with 16 bases in the middle. CDR3 region: CATSSPQTGKSYEQYF. Written as DNA, the CDR3 is TGTGCCACCAGCAGTCCACAGACAGGAAAATCCTACGAGCAGTACTTC. The full variable domain, rest sourced from reference TRBV15 and TRBJ2-7, is DAMVIQNPRYQVTQFGKPVTLSCSQTLNHNVMYWYQQKSSQAPKLLFHYYDKDFNNEADTPDNFQSRRPNTSFCFLDIRSPGLGDTAMYLCATSSPQTGKSYEQYFGPGTRLTVT.

The chain links TRBV28 to TRBJ2-1; 9 positions agree with TRBD2. The germline V gene has CDR1 MDHEN and CDR2 SYDVKM. V dropped 7 bases and J dropped 9; count of bases not matched to a gene: 16. There are 16 residues in the CDR3. The CDR3 here is CASTIGGVAGDREQFF. CDR3 coding DNA: TGTGCCAGCACCATAGGGGGGGTAGCGGGAGACCGTGAGCAGTTCTTC.

The rearrangement links TRBV5-4 to TRBJ2-1; a weak D match, TRBD2 (6 bases). Trimming removed 3 bases at V and 4 bases at J, with 14 bases between. The CDR3 runs 15 residues. In germline, CDR1 is SGHNT, CDR2 YYREEE (reference sequence). CDR3 coding DNA: TGTGCCAGCAGCTCACGGGAGAGACAGTACAATGAGCAGTTCTTC. It is translated as CASSSRERQYNEQFF.

A remark on this clone: This sample includes further DNA sequences coding for the same CDR3. V and J are TRBV5-1 and TRBJ2-1; TRBD1 matches 10 bases. The CDR3 consists of 15 residues. V was pared by 5 bases and J by 2 bases, with 4 bases of the junction left unmatched. Germline V gene data show CDR1 as SGHRS and CDR2 as YFSETQ. CDR3 sequence: CASSPGQGAYNEQFF. Here the CDR3 DNA reads TGCGCCAGCAGTCCTGGACAGGGGGCCTACAATGAGCAGTTCTTC.

This rearrangement joins TRBV9 to TRBJ2-2, with 9 bases lining up with TRBD1. Unmatched junction bases numbered 8, after V lost 3 bases and J lost 2 bases. CDR3 length equals 17 residues. Germline V lookup: CDR1 SGDLS, CDR2 YYNGEE. The CDR3 here is CASSDNRGRSNTGELFF. The CDR3 region has the DNA TGTGCCAGCAGCGACAACAGGGGGCGATCCAACACCGGGGAGCTGTTTTTT.

J is TRBJ2-1 and V is TRBV14, with 9 bases fitting TRBD2. Looked up from germline, CDR1 is SGHDN and CDR2 is FVKESK. The trim removed 1 base at V and 10 bases at J, leaving 14 bases unmatched. The CDR3 is made up of 17 amino acids. CDR3 in amino acids: CASSQAHLAGSAGEQFF. CDR3 DNA sequence: TGTGCCAGCAGCCAAGCCCATCTAGCGGGATCGGCAGGAGAGCAGTTCTTC. The entire variable domain, with the rest obtained from reference TRBV14 and TRBJ2-1, is as follows: EAGVTQFPSHSVIEKGQTVTLRCDPISGHDNLYWYRRVMGKEIKFLLHFVKESKQDESGMPNNRFLAERTGGTYSTLKVQPAELEDSGVYFCASSQAHLAGSAGEQFFGPGTRLTVL.

In this sample, this clone turned up a few times. The rearrangement joins TRBV18 to TRBJ1-5; D not resolved. Germline CDR1 reads KGHSH; CDR2 reads LQKENI. CDR3 size: 13 residues. V lost 6 bases and J 1 base, leaving 7 bases between the germline ends. The CDR3 bases are TGTGCCAGCTCCACAGAGAGCAATCAGCCCCAGCATTTT. It specifies CASSTESNQPQHF.

The chain is built from TRBV18 and TRBJ2-5; D is undetermined. Looked up from germline, CDR1 is KGHSH and CDR2 is LQKENI. V was cut by 0 bases and J by 3 bases, with 8 bases left in between. This CDR3 comprises 14 residues. CDR3 sequence (DNA): TGTGCCAGCTCACCACCTGCCCCGAAAGAGACCCAGTACTTC. Translated, it gives CASSPPAPKETQYF.

This chain links TRBV2 with TRBJ2-1; 11 positions match TRBD1. The CDR3 consists of 14 residues. The germline gives CDR1 SNHLY, CDR2 FYNNEI. Unmatched junction bases numbered 7, after V lost 7 bases and J lost 8 bases. CDR3: CASTRDRGIDEQFF. CDR3 DNA: TGTGCCAGCACCAGGGACAGGGGGATCGATGAGCAGTTCTTC.

This clone showed up just once. V gene TRBV29-1 combines with J gene TRBJ2-1; D is perhaps TRBD1 (7 bases). Per germline, CDR1 SQVTM and CDR2 ANQGSEA. The CDR3 extends over 12 amino acids. V shed 7 bases and J shed 9 bases, with 16 bases lying between them. CDR3 coding DNA: TGCAGCGGGACCAGGGGGGTCCCTGAGCAGTTCTTC. It translates to CSGTRGVPEQFF.

This sequence joins TRBV4-3 and TRBJ1-4; D unclear. This CDR3 region has 16 residues. Trimming pared 0 bases from V and 3 bases from J, leaving 11 bases between. Germline V CDR1 and CDR2: LGHNA, YSLEER. CDR3 bases: TGCGCCAGCAGCCAAGAATCGGGGTGGTCTAATGAAAAACTGTTTTTT. Encoded protein: CASSQESGWSNEKLFF.

The chain has TRBV5-1 and TRBJ1-2; D is ambiguous. Germline-derived CDR1 and CDR2 are SGHRS and YFSETQ. Trimming took 7 bases from V and 2 from J, leaving 9 bases between them. The CDR3 contains 12 residues. The CDR3 loop is CASGGENYGYTF. DNA for the CDR3: TGCGCCAGCGGCGGAGAAAACTATGGCTACACCTTC.

This clone appeared once. Within the sample, other DNA sequences also encode this same CDR3. This sequence joins TRBV6-5 and TRBJ2-5; D is possibly TRBD1 (5 bases). Deletions cut 6 bases from V and 2 bases from J, with 10 bases between. Germline lookup yields CDR1 MNHEY and CDR2 SVGAGI. This CDR3 is 13 amino acids long. Written as DNA, the CDR3 is TGTGCCAGCAGCTACAGGAGACAAGAGACCCAGTACTTC. Protein product: CASSYRRQETQYF.

Remarks on this clone: The sample carries other DNA sequences with the same CDR3. This chain connects TRBV15 to TRBJ2-7; 9 bases fit TRBD2. The CDR3 is 13 residues long. After removal of 3 bases from V and 4 bases from J, the junction contained 1 base not matched to a gene. Germline CDR1 is LNHNV and CDR2 is YYDKDF (reference sequence). For the CDR3, the DNA is TGTGCCACCAGCAGGACTAGCGGATACGAGCAGTACTTC. As protein: CATSRTSGYEQYF. Using reference TRBV15 and TRBJ2-7 for the parts outside the CDR3, the full variable domain is DAMVIQNPRYQVTQFGKPVTLSCSQTLNHNVMYWYQQKSSQAPKLLFHYYDKDFNNEADTPDNFQSRRPNTSFCFLDIRSPGLGDTAMYLCATSRTSGYEQYFGPGTRLTVT.

For this clone: Other nucleotide sequences in the sample specify the same CDR3. The CDR3 DNA sequence: TGTGCCAGCAGCCAGGGGACGTCCTACGAGCAGTACTTC. Its protein product is CASSQGTSYEQYF. The rearrangement joins TRBV7-2 to TRBJ2-7, with TRBD1 as a possible D gene (6 bases). Germline values: CDR1 SGHTA, CDR2 FQGNSA. CDR3 length: 13 residues. With 5 bases removed from V and 1 base from J, the gap between germline ends came to 9 bases. Combining the CDR3 with reference TRBV7-2 and TRBJ2-7 gives the whole variable domain GAGVSQSPSNKVTEKGKDVELRCDPISGHTALYWYRQSLGQGLEFLIYFQGNSAPDKSGLPSDRFSAERTGGSVSTLTIQRTQQEDSAVYLCASSQGTSYEQYFGPGTRLTVT.

V is TRBV6-1 and J is TRBJ2-7, with 9 nucleotides matching TRBD1. The CDR3 loop spans 15 amino acids. The V gene end was trimmed by 6 bases and the J gene end by 2 bases; junction bases not matched to a gene: 8. Germline-derived CDR1 and CDR2 are MNHNS and SASEGT. CDR3 coding DNA: TGTGCCAGCAGCGAACCGGGACAGGGAACCTACGAGCAGTACTTC. Protein product: CASSEPGQGTYEQYF.

V and J are TRBV2 and TRBJ2-7, with D possibly being TRBD1 (5 bases). The CDR3 totals 14 residues. Germline values: CDR1 SNHLY, CDR2 FYNNEI. The germline V and J ends were trimmed by 3 bases and 2 bases, with 11 bases remaining between them. The CDR3: CASSDPDTTYEQYF. The CDR3 DNA follows: TGTGCCAGCAGTGATCCGGACACCACCTACGAGCAGTACTTC.

The V gene is TRBV28, the J gene TRBJ2-7; a weak D match, TRBD1 (6 bases). The germline V gene has CDR1 MDHEN and CDR2 SYDVKM. This CDR3 is built from 17 residues. The germline V and J ends were trimmed by 6 bases and 3 bases, with 24 bases remaining between them. This CDR3 is CASSRISAGVTLYEQYF. The CDR3 DNA is TGTGCCAGCAGCCGTATCTCGGCAGGGGTCACCCTCTACGAGCAGTACTTC.

In this sample, this clone turned up a few times. The chain uses TRBV19 and TRBJ1-5; D not resolved. V shed 4 bases and J shed 5 bases, with 9 bases lying between them. Per germline, CDR1 LNHDA and CDR2 SQIVND (reference sequence). The CDR3 is 13 amino acids. The CDR3 protein is CASSTVSYQPQHF. The CDR3 bases are TGTGCCAGTAGTACCGTGAGCTATCAGCCCCAGCATTTT.

Comment on this clone: One end of the junction does not line up with germline, which may come from a read error. This chain connects TRBV5-6 to TRBJ2-7, with 8 bases identical to TRBD2. The CDR3 loop spans 15 amino acids. Germline CDR1 SGHDT, CDR2 YYEEEE. CDR3 in DNA: TGTGCCAGCAGCCCTTTTGGACTAGCCTCCGACGAGCAGTACTTC. This gives the protein CASSPFGLASDEQYF.

V and J are TRBV28 and TRBJ2-2; 9 bases are shared with TRBD2. CDR1 and CDR2 from the germline V gene are MDHEN and SYDVKM. With V trimmed by 6 bases and J by 0 bases, 2 bases remained unmatched. This CDR3 has 15 residues. The CDR3 DNA reads TGTGCCAGCAGCGGACTAGCGCCGAACACCGGGGAGCTGTTTTTT. Its translation: CASSGLAPNTGELFF.

The V call is TRBV19, the J call TRBJ2-1, with D uncertain. Germline V gene lookup returns CDR1 LNHDA and CDR2 SQIVND (reference sequence). V was trimmed by 4 bases and J by 0 bases, leaving 7 bases between them. The CDR3 is 14 amino acids. The CDR3 sequence: CASSRVLSYNEQFF. DNA of the CDR3: TGTGCCAGTAGTAGGGTACTCTCCTACAATGAGCAGTTCTTC.